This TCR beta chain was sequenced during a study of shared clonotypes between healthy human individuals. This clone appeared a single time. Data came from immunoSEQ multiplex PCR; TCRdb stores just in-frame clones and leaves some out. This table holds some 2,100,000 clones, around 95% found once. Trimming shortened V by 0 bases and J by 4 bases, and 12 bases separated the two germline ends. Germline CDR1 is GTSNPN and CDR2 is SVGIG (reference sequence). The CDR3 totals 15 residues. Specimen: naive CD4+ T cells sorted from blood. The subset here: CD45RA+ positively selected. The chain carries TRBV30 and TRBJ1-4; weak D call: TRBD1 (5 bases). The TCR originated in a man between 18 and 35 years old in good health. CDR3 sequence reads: CAWSVLRGVNEKLFF. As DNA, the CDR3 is TGTGCCTGGAGTGTACTGAGAGGGGTTAATGAAAAACTGTTTTTT.